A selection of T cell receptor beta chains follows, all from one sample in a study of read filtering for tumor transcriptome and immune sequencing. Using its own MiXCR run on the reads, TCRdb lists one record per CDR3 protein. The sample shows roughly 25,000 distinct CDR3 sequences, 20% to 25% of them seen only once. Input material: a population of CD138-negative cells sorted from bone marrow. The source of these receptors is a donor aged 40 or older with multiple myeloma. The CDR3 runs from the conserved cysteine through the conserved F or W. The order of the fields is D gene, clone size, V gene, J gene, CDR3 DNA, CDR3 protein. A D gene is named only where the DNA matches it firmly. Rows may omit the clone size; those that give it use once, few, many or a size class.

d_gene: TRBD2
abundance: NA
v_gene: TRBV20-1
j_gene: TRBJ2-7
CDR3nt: TGCGGTGCTAGAAGTTCGGGAGGCAATAAGGTCGGCGAGCAGTACTTC
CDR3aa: CGARSSGGNKVGEQYF

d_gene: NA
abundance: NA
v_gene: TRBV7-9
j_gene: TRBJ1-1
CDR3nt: TGTGGCAGCAGCCCCACCCCCCGACAGCTCGGGGAGGACACTGAAGCTTTCTTT
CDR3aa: CGSSPTPRQLGEDTEAFF

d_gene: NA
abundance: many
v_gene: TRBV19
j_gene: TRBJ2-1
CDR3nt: TGTGCCAGTAGTATTACTGCGGTAGGAGCACAGTTCTTC
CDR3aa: CASSITAVGAQFF

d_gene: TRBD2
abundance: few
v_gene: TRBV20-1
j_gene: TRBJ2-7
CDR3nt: TGCAGGGGACTAGCGGGAGGGCTTAGGGAGCAGTACTTC
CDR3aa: CRGLAGGLREQYF

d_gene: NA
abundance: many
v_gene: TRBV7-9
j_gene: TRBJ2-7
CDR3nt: TGTGCCAGCACCCCTGGACCAACTTACGAGCAGTACTTC
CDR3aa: CASTPGPTYEQYF

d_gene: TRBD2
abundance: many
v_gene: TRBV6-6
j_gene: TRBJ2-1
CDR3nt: TGTGCCAGCAGTTACCCCGGGACTAGCGGACTCTACAATGAGCAGTTCTTC
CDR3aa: CASSYPGTSGLYNEQFF

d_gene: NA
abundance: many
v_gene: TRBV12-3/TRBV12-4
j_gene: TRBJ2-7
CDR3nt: TGTGCCAGCCTCTTACGCGGGGCGGGAACCTACGAGCAGTACTTC
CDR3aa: CASLLRGAGTYEQYF

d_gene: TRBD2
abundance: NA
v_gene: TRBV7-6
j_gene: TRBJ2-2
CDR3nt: TGTGCCAGCGGCTTAGGCTCGGGAGGAGCGAACACCGGGGAGCTGTTTTTC
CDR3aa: CASGLGSGGANTGELFF

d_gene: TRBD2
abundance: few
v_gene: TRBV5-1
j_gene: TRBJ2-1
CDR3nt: TGCGCCAGCAGCTTGGTGGCGGGAGAGTACAATGAGCAGTTCTTC
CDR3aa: CASSLVAGEYNEQFF

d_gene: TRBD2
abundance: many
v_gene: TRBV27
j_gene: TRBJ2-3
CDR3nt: TGTGCCAGCAGTTTAGGGACTAGCGAGACAGATACGCAGTATTTT
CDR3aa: CASSLGTSETDTQYF